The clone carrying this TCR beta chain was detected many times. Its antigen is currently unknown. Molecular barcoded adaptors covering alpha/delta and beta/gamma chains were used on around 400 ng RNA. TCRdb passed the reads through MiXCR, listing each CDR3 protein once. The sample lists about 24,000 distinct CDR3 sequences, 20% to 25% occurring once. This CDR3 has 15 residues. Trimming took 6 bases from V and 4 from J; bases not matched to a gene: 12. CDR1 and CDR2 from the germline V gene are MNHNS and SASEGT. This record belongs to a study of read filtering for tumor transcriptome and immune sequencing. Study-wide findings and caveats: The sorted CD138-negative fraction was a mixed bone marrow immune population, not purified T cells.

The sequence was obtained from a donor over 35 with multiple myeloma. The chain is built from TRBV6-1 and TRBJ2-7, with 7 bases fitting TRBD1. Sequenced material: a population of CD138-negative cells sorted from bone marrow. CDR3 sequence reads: CASSRGRDSTYEQYF. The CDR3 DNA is TGTGCCAGCAGCCGTGGCCGGGACAGTACTTACGAGCAGTACTTC.